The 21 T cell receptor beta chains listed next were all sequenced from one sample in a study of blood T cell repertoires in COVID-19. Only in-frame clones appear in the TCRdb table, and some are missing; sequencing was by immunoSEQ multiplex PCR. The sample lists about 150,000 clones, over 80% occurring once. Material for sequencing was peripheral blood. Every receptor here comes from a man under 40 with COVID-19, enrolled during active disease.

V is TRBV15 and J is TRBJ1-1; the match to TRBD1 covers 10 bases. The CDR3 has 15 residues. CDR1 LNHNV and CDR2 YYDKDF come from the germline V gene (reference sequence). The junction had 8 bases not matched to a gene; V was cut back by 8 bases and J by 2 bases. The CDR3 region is CATRKGTGVNTEAFF. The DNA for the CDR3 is TGTGCCACCCGAAAGGGGACAGGGGTTAACACTGAAGCTTTCTTT.

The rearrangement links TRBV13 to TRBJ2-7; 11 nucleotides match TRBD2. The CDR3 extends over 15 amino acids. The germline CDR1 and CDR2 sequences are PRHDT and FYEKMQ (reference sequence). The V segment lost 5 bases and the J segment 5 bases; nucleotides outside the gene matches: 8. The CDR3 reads CASSTTSGSQHEQYF. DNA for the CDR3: TGTGCCAGCAGCACCACTAGCGGGAGTCAACACGAGCAGTACTTC.

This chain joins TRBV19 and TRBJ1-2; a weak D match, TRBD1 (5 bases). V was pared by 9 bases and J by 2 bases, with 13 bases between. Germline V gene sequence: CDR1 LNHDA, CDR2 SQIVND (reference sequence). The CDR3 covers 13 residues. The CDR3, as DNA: TGTGCCAGCCGAAAGACAGAAAACTATGGCTACACCTTC. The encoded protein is CASRKTENYGYTF.

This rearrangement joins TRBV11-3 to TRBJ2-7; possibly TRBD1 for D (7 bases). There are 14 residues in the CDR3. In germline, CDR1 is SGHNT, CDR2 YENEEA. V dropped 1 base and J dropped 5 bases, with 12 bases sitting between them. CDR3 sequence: CASSLGQGGDEQYF. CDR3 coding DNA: TGTGCCAGCAGCTTAGGACAGGGAGGCGACGAGCAGTACTTC.

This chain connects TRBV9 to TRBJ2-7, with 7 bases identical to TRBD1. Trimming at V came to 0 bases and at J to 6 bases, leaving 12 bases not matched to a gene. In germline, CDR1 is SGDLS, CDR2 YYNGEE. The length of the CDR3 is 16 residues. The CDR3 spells CASSVGVSGQFIEQYF. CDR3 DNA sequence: TGTGCCAGCAGCGTAGGCGTTTCGGGACAGTTCATCGAGCAGTACTTC.

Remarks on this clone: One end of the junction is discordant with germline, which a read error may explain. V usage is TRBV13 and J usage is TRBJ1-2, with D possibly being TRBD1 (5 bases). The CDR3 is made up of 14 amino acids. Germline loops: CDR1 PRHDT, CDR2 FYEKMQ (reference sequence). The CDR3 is CASSLEGGARPPYF. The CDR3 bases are TGTGCCAGCAGCTTAGAGGGAGGGGCCAGGCCGCCCTACTTC.

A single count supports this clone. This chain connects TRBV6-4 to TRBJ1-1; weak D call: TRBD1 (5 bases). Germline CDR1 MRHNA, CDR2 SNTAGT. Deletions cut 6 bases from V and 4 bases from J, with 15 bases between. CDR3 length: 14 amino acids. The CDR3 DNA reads TGTGCCAGCAGGCCTACTGGGGGAGGCACTGAAGCTTTCTTT. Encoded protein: CASRPTGGGTEAFF.

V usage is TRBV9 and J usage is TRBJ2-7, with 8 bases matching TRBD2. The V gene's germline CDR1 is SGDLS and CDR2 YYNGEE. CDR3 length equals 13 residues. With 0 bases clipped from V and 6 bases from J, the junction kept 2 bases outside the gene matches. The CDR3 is CASSVGTSREQYF. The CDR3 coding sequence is TGTGCCAGCAGCGTAGGGACTAGCCGCGAGCAGTACTTC. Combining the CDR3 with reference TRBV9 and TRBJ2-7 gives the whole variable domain DSGVTQTPKHLITATGQRVTLRCSPRSGDLSVYWYQQSLDQGLQFLIQYYNGEERAKGNILERFSAQQFPDLHSELNLSSLELGDSALYFCASSVGTSREQYFGPGTRLTVT.

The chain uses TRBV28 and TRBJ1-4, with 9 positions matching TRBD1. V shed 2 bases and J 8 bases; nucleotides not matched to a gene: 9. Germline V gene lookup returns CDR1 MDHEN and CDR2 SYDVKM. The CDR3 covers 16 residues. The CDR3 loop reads CASSLTSGQGYEKLFF. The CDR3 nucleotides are TGTGCCAGCAGTTTAACCTCGGGACAGGGATACGAAAAACTGTTTTTT.

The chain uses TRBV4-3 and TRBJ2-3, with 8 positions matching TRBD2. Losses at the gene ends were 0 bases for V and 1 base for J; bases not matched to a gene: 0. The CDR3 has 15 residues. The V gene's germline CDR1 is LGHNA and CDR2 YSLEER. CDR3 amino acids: CASSQDSGGTDTQYF. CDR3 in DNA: TGCGCCAGCAGCCAAGATAGCGGGGGCACAGATACGCAGTATTTT.

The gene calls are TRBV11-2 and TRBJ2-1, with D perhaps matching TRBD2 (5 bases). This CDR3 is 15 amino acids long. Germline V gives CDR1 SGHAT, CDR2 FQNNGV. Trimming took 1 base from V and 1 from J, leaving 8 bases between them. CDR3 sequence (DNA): TGTGCCAGCAGCTTAGGGACTCAATCCTACAATGAGCAGTTCTTC. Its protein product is CASSLGTQSYNEQFF.

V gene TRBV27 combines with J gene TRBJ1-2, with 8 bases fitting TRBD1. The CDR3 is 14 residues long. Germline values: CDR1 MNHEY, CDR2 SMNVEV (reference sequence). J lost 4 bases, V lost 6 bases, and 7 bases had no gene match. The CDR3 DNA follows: TGTGCCAGCAGCCTTCGGACAGGGCCCTATGGCTACACCTTC. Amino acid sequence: CASSLRTGPYGYTF.

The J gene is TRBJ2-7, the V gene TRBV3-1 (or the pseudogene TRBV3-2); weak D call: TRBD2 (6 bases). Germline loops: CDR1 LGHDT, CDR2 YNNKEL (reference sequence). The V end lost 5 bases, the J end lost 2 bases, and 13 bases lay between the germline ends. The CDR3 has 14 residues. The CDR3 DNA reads TGTGCCAGCAGCTTCGGGAGAACCCCCTACGAGCAGTACTTC. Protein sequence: CASSFGRTPYEQYF.

Here the CDR3 reads CAWRGLAGLANEQFF. The CDR3 nucleotides are TGTGCCTGGAGGGGTCTAGCGGGGCTGGCCAATGAGCAGTTCTTC. The V gene is TRBV30, the J gene TRBJ2-1; 9 nucleotides agree with TRBD2. The CDR3 is made up of 15 amino acids. Germline V gene data show CDR1 as GTSNPN and CDR2 as SVGIG (reference sequence). V gave up 3 bases and J gave up 6 bases; unmatched junction bases: 9.

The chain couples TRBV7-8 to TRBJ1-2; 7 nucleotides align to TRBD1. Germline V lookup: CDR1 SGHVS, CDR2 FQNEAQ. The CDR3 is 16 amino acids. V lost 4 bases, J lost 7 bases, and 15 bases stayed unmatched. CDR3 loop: CASSSHRQGNWGGYTF. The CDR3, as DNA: TGTGCCAGCAGCTCACACCGACAGGGAAATTGGGGTGGCTACACCTTC.

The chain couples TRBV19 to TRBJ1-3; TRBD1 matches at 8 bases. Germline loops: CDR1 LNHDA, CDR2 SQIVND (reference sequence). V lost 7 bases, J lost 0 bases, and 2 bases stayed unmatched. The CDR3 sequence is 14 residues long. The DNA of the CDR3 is TGTGCCAGTACCGGGACAGGCTCTGGAAACACCATATATTTT. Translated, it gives CASTGTGSGNTIYF.

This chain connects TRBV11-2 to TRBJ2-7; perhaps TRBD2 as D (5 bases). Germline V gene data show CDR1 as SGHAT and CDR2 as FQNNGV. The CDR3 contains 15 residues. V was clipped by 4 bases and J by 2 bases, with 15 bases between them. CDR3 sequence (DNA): TGTGCCAGCAGCTCCCCTGAGGGAAGGGCCTACGAGCAGTACTTC. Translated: CASSSPEGRAYEQYF.

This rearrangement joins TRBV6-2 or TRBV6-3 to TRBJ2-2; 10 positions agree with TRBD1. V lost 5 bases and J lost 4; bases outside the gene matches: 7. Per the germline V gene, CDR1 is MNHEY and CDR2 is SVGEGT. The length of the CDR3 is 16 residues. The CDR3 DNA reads TGTGCCAGCAGTGCCCGACAGGGGGCTAGCACCGGGGAGCTGTTTTTT. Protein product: CASSARQGASTGELFF.

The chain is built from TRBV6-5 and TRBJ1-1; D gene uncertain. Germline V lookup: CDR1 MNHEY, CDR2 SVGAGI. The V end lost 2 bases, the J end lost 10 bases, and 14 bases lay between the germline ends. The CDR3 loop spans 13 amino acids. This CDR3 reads CASSYGRSTVAFF. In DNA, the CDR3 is TGTGCCAGCAGTTACGGCAGGTCCACGGTAGCTTTCTTT.

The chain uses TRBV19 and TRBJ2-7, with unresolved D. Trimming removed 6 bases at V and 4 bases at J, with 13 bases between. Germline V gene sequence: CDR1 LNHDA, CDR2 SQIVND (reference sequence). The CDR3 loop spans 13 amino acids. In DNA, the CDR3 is TGTGCCAGTAGCTTTACTTCCACTTACGAGCAGTACTTC. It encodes CASSFTSTYEQYF.

The CDR3 DNA reads as TGTGCCAGCAGCCCCCGGGGGGGGAACTATGGCTACACCTTC. Protein product: CASSPRGGNYGYTF. This chain links TRBV7-2 with TRBJ1-2; D may be TRBD1 (5 bases). Looked up from germline, CDR1 is SGHTA and CDR2 is FQGNSA. Trimming stripped 5 bases from V and 2 bases from J, with 12 bases between. CDR3 length: 14 residues.